The 7 T cell receptor beta chains presented below share a single source sample, sequenced in a study of blood T cell repertoires in COVID-19. Method: immunoSEQ multiplex PCR; TCRdb's copy keeps in-frame clones and lacks some. The data contain approximately 250,000 clones, just under 85% of them seen just once; the ten biggest clones take up about 4%. The specimen was peripheral blood. The receptors were gathered from a man in his forties or fifties with acute or convalescent COVID-19.

The chain carries TRBV18 and TRBJ1-2, with a possible D match to TRBD1 (5 bases). Per the germline V gene, CDR1 is KGHSH and CDR2 is LQKENI. CDR3 length: 11 amino acids. Between the trimmed V and J ends, which lost 5 bases and 4 bases, there was a span of 5 bases. CDR3 sequence: CASSDSYGYTF. The CDR3 DNA follows: TGTGCCAGCTCAGACAGCTATGGCTACACCTTC.

The rearrangement uses TRBV11-3 and TRBJ2-1; 8 bases agree with TRBD1. Losses at the gene ends were 5 bases for V and 6 bases for J; bases not matched to a gene: 6. The CDR3 consists of 14 residues. Germline lookup yields CDR1 SGHNT and CDR2 YENEEA. In nucleotides, the CDR3 is TGTGCCAGCAGCCAACGGACAGGGATCAATGAGCAGTTCTTC. Translation gives CASSQRTGINEQFF.

The chain employs TRBV2 and TRBJ2-3; D gene ambiguous. Germline values: CDR1 SNHLY, CDR2 FYNNEI. The CDR3 is made up of 13 amino acids. Trimming shortened V by 8 bases and J by 3 bases, and 12 bases separated the two germline ends. The chain's CDR3 is CASSSVWTDTQYF. The CDR3 coding sequence is TGTGCCAGCTCGAGCGTCTGGACAGATACGCAGTATTTT.

This CDR3 is CASSARPDRYNQPQHF. CDR3 in DNA: TGTGCCAGCAGCGCTAGACCCGACAGATACAATCAGCCCCAGCATTTT. This chain joins TRBV9 and TRBJ1-5; D is possibly TRBD1 (5 bases). Germline V gene sequence: CDR1 SGDLS, CDR2 YYNGEE. The CDR3 has 16 residues. The ends were cut back, 3 bases at V and 3 bases at J, with 16 bases in the middle. The complete variable domain, with remaining parts taken from reference TRBV9 and TRBJ1-5, reads DSGVTQTPKHLITATGQRVTLRCSPRSGDLSVYWYQQSLDQGLQFLIQYYNGEERAKGNILERFSAQQFPDLHSELNLSSLELGDSALYFCASSARPDRYNQPQHFGDGTRLSIL.

CDR3 in amino acids: CASSFNGNSEKLFF. For the CDR3, the DNA is TGTGCCAGCAGTTTTAACGGGAACAGTGAAAAACTGTTTTTT. The rearrangement uses TRBV27 and TRBJ1-4; D gene unclear. The germline gives CDR1 MNHEY, CDR2 SMNVEV (reference sequence). The CDR3 is 14 amino acids. Trimming took off 3 bases at V and 7 bases at J, with 12 bases between the two ends.

This clone was found once. The rearrangement joins TRBV7-3 to TRBJ2-3; D gene unclear. The germline CDR1 and CDR2 sequences are SGHTA and FQGTGA. The CDR3 has 16 amino acids. Trimming removed 1 base at V and 2 bases at J, with 13 bases between. DNA of the CDR3: TGTGCCAGCAGCTTAAATCGTAGTCCCCCCACAGATACGCAGTATTTT. The encoded protein is CASSLNRSPPTDTQYF. The variable domain in full, completed from reference TRBV7-3 and TRBJ2-3, reads GAGVSQTPSNKVTEKGKYVELRCDPISGHTALYWYRQSLGQGPEFLIYFQGTGAADDSGLPNDRFFAVRPEGSVSTLKIQRTERGDSAVYLCASSLNRSPPTDTQYFGPGTRLTVL.

The chain recombines TRBV12-3 or TRBV12-4 with TRBJ2-7, with D maybe TRBD2 (5 bases). V dropped 6 bases and J dropped 4 bases, with 10 bases sitting between them. The CDR3 totals 12 residues. This CDR3 reads CASRLELYEQYF. DNA of the CDR3: TGTGCCAGCAGACTAGAATTGTACGAGCAGTACTTC.